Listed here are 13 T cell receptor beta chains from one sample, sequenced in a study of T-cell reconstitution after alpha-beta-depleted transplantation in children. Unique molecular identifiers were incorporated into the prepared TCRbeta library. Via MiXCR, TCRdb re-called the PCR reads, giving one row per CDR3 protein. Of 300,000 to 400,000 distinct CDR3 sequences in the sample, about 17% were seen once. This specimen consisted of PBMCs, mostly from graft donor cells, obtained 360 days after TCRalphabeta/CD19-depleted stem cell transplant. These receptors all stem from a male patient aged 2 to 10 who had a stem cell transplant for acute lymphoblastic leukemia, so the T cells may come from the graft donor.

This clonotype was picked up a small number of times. CDR3 loop: CASRWLYEQYF. CDR3 coding DNA: TGTGCCAGCAGATGGTTGTACGAGCAGTACTTC. V gene TRBV6-1 combines with J gene TRBJ2-7; D not resolved. Germline CDR1 reads MNHNS; CDR2 reads SASEGT. With 6 bases removed from V and 4 bases from J, the gap between germline ends came to 7 bases. This CDR3 region has 11 residues.

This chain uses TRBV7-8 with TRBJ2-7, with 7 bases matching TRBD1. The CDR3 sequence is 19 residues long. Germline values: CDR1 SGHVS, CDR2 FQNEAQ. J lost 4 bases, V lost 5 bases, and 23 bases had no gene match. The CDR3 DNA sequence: TGTGCCAGCAGCCACCAAGTTTGGGCCTTACCAGGGGGAAGATACGAGCAGTACTTC. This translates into CASSHQVWALPGGRYEQYF. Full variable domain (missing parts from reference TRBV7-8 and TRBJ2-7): GAGVSQSPRYKVAKRGQDVALRCDPISGHVSLFWYQQALGQGPEFLTYFQNEAQLDKSGLPSDRFFAERPEGSVSTLKIQRTQQEDSAVYLCASSHQVWALPGGRYEQYFGPGTRLTVT.

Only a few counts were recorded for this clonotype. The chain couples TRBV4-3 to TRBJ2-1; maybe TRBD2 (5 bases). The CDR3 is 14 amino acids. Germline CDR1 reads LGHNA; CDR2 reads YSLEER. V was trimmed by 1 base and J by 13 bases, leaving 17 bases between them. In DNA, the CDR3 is TGCGCCAGCAGCCAAGTGTACGGGAACTCCCCCCAGTTCTTC. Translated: CASSQVYGNSPQFF.

The CDR3 reads CASRGGGFGYTF. The CDR3 nucleotides read TGTGCCAGCAGAGGGGGAGGCTTTGGCTACACCTTC. The rearrangement uses TRBV9 and TRBJ1-2; D might be TRBD1 (6 bases). Germline CDR1 and CDR2: SGDLS and YYNGEE. CDR3 size: 12 residues. V lost 5 bases to trimming and J lost 7 bases, with 12 bases between them.

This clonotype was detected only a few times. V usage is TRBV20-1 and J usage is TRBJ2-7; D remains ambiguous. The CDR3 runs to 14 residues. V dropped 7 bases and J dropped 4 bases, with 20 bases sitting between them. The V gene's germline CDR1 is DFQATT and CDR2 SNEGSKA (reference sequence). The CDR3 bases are TGCAGTGTCCCGGACGGAAGATTCCCTTACGAGCAGTACTTC. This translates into CSVPDGRFPYEQYF.

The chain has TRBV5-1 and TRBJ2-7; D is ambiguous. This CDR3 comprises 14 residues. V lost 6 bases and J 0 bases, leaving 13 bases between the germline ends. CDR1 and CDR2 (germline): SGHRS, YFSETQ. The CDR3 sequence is CASKTGPGSYEQYF. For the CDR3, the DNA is TGCGCCAGCAAAACTGGTCCTGGCTCCTACGAGCAGTACTTC.

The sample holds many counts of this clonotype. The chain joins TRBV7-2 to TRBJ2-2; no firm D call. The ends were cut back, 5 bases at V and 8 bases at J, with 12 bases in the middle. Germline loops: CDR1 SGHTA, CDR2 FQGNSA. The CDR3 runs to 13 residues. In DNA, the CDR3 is TGTGCCAGCAGCCCCAGGCTCACGGGGGAGCTGTTTTTT. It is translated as CASSPRLTGELFF.

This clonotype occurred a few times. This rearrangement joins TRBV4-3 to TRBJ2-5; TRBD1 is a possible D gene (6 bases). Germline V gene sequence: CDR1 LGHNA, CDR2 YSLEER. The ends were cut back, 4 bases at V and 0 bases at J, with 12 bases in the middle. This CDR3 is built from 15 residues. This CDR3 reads CASSPDDRYQETQYF. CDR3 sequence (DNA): TGCGCCAGCAGCCCGGACGACAGGTACCAAGAGACCCAGTACTTC.

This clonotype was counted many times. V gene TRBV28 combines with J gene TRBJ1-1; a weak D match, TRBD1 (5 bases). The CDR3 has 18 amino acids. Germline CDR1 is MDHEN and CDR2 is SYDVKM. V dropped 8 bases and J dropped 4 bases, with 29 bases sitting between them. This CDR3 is CASGLQIPGPSFGTEAFF. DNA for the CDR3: TGTGCCAGCGGCCTTCAAATTCCGGGACCCTCCTTTGGCACTGAAGCTTTCTTT.

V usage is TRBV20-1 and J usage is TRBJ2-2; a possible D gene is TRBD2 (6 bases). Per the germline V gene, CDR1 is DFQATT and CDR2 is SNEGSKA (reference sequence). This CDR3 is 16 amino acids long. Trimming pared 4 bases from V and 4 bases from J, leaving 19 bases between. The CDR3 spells CSATRKGGRFTGELFF. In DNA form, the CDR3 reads TGCAGTGCTACGAGAAAGGGAGGACGGTTCACCGGGGAGCTGTTTTTT.

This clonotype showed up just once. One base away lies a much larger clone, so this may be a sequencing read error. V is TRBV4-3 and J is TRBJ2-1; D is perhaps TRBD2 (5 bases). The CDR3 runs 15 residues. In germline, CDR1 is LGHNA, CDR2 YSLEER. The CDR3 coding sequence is TGCGCCAGCAGCCAAGATCAGACTGACTACGATGAGCAGTTCTTC. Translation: CASSQDQTDYDEQFF.

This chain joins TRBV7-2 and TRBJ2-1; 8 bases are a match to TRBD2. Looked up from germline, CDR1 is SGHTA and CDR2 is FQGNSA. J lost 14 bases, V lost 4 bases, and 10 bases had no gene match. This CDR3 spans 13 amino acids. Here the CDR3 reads CASSSTSGTRKFF. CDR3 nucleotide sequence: TGTGCCAGCAGCTCAACCTCCGGGACTAGGAAGTTCTTC.

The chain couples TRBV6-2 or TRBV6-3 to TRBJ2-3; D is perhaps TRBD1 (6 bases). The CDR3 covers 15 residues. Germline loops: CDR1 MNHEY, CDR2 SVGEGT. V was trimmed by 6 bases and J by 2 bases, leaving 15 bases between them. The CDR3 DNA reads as TGTGCCAGCAGAGGGGGACGGGGAAACACAGATACGCAGTATTTT. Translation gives CASRGGRGNTDTQYF.